The next 21 T cell receptor beta chains were all read from a single sample in a study of cytomegalovirus exposure and HLA in healthy donors. PCR amplification relied on 60 Vbeta primers (plus 13 Jbeta primers). TCRdb's table, derived via immunoSEQ multiplex PCR, lists solely in-frame clones and lacks some. The table includes roughly 200,000 clones, about three quarters detected once. Sequenced material: PBMCs. Receptors were obtained from a woman aged 55-69 years in good health and CMV-seropositive.

The V call is TRBV5-4, the J call TRBJ1-1, with 9 positions matching TRBD1. This CDR3 spans 14 amino acids. Trimming at V came to 4 bases and at J to 2 bases, leaving 3 bases not matched to a gene. Looked up from germline, CDR1 is SGHNT and CDR2 is YYREEE (reference sequence). CDR3 sequence: CASSPTGGNTEAFF. The CDR3 DNA follows: TGTGCCAGCAGCCCGACAGGGGGAAACACTGAAGCTTTCTTT.

This clone was seen only a few times. The rearrangement uses TRBV28 and TRBJ1-6, with 9 bases aligning to TRBD1. Losses at the gene ends were 5 bases for V and 7 bases for J; bases not matched to a gene: 21. CDR3 length: 20 residues. In germline, CDR1 is MDHEN, CDR2 SYDVKM. This chain's CDR3 is CASSIPTFTGGTFGNSPLHF. The CDR3, as DNA: TGTGCCAGCAGTATCCCTACGTTCACAGGGGGCACGTTTGGAAATTCACCCCTCCACTTT.

This clone was detected only a few times. The gene calls are TRBV28 and TRBJ1-3, with 7 bases matching TRBD1. The ends lost 11 bases at V and 4 bases at J; junction bases unmatched: 17. Germline V gives CDR1 MDHEN, CDR2 SYDVKM. The CDR3 totals 16 residues. CDR3 sequence reads: CARPGQPEGAGNTIYF. The DNA for the CDR3 is TGTGCCCGCCCCGGACAGCCCGAGGGGGCAGGAAACACCATATATTTT.

V usage is TRBV5-1 and J usage is TRBJ1-2, with D uncertain. CDR1 and CDR2 from the germline V gene are SGHRS and YFSETQ. This CDR3 is 12 amino acids long. V gave up 3 bases and J gave up 8 bases, with 11 bases separating them. CDR3 in DNA: TGCGCCAGCAGCTACGGGGAGAACGGCTACACCTTC. Translation gives CASSYGENGYTF.

This chain uses TRBV27 with TRBJ2-6, with unresolved D. V lost 3 bases and J lost 1, with 7 bases in between. The V gene's germline CDR1 is MNHEY and CDR2 SMNVEV (reference sequence). This CDR3 is 15 amino acids long. The CDR3 sequence is CASSFRRSGANVLTF. In nucleotides, the CDR3 is TGTGCCAGCAGTTTTCGGCGGTCTGGGGCCAACGTCCTGACTTTC.

In DNA, the CDR3 is TGTGCCAGCAGCCCGGGACAGAGCACAGATACGCAGTATTTT. Protein: CASSPGQSTDTQYF. The chain combines TRBV5-4 with TRBJ2-3, with 7 bases matching TRBD1. The CDR3 length is 14 residues. Germline-derived CDR1 and CDR2 are SGHNT and YYREEE (reference sequence). V was pared by 4 bases and J by 0 bases, with 2 bases of the junction left unmatched.

This clone was recorded a few times. The V call is TRBV11-2, the J call TRBJ1-2, with D perhaps matching TRBD1 (5 bases). V was clipped by 10 bases and J by 7 bases, with 22 bases between them. CDR3 length: 14 residues. The germline V gene encodes CDR1 SGHAT and CDR2 FQNNGV. CDR3 sequence reads: CATKPGAGVSGYTF. The CDR3 DNA follows: TGTGCCACCAAACCTGGAGCGGGGGTTTCTGGCTACACCTTC. The variable domain in full, completed from reference TRBV11-2 and TRBJ1-2, reads EAGVAQSPRYKIIEKRQSVAFWCNPISGHATLYWYQQILGQGPKLLIQFQNNGVVDDSQLPKDRFSAERLKGVDSTLKIQPAKLEDSAVYLCATKPGAGVSGYTFGSGTRLTVV.

The V gene is TRBV15, the J gene TRBJ1-2; D is perhaps TRBD1 (5 bases). Trimming pared 3 bases from V and 4 bases from J, leaving 18 bases between. This CDR3 contains 16 residues. Germline V lookup: CDR1 LNHNV, CDR2 YYDKDF (reference sequence). The CDR3 region has the DNA TGTGCCACCAGCAGCGGGGGTGGATCCTTGGGCTATGGCTACACCTTC. Translating gives CATSSGGGSLGYGYTF.

This chain connects TRBV7-2 to TRBJ2-1; 9 bases are shared with TRBD2. Trimming cost V 5 bases and J 8 bases; bases outside gene matches: 16. This CDR3 contains 17 residues. CDR1 SGHTA and CDR2 FQGNSA come from the germline V gene. CDR3 sequence reads: CASSPQSGAGGLYEQFF. The CDR3 bases are TGTGCCAGCAGCCCGCAGTCTGGGGCGGGGGGGCTATATGAGCAGTTCTTC. Full variable domain (remainder filled in from reference TRBV7-2 and TRBJ2-1): GAGVSQSPSNKVTEKGKDVELRCDPISGHTALYWYRQSLGQGLEFLIYFQGNSAPDKSGLPSDRFSAERTGGSVSTLTIQRTQQEDSAVYLCASSPQSGAGGLYEQFFGPGTRLTVL.

This clone has a handful of counts. V usage is TRBV18 and J usage is TRBJ1-4; D might be TRBD1 (5 bases). Looked up from germline, CDR1 is KGHSH and CDR2 is LQKENI. Deletions cut 1 base from V and 7 bases from J, with 10 bases between. The CDR3 has 14 residues. The CDR3 sequence is CASSPQGKGEKLFF. DNA for the CDR3: TGTGCCAGCTCACCACAGGGGAAGGGTGAAAAACTGTTTTTT.

The chain recombines TRBV18 with TRBJ2-6; the D gene is possibly TRBD1 (6 bases). The CDR3 covers 18 residues. Germline V gene lookup returns CDR1 KGHSH and CDR2 LQKENI. With 0 bases removed from V and 0 bases from J, the gap between germline ends came to 12 bases. The CDR3 bases are TGTGCCAGCTCACCACCCCCGGGGACAAACTCTGGGGCCAACGTCCTGACTTTC. Its protein product is CASSPPPGTNSGANVLTF.

This clone was seen only once. The V call is TRBV28, the J call TRBJ1-5, with unresolved D. Germline V lookup: CDR1 MDHEN, CDR2 SYDVKM. The V end lost 1 base, the J end lost 6 bases, and 4 bases lay between the germline ends. This CDR3 has 12 amino acids. CDR3 sequence (DNA): TGTGCCAGCAGTTTATTCTTTCAGCCCCAGCATTTT. Protein: CASSLFFQPQHF.

CDR3 protein: CASSYSPDTYEQYF. CDR3 sequence (DNA): TGTGCCAGCAGTTACTCGCCGGACACCTACGAGCAGTACTTC. The rearrangement uses TRBV6-6 and TRBJ2-7; tentatively, D is TRBD1 (5 bases). V lost 0 bases, J lost 2 bases, and 8 bases lay in between. CDR1 MNHNY and CDR2 SVGAGI come from the germline V gene (reference sequence). The length of the CDR3 is 14 residues.

V gene TRBV7-6 combines with J gene TRBJ2-2, with D possibly TRBD2 on 5 matching bases. Trimming shortened V by 2 bases and J by 7 bases, and 14 bases separated the two germline ends. The CDR3 has 15 residues. Germline values: CDR1 SGHVS, CDR2 FNYEAQ. The DNA of the CDR3 is TGTGCCAGCAGCTTAATGGGATCGGGATACGGGGAGCTGTTTTTT. Its protein is CASSLMGSGYGELFF.

This chain connects TRBV18 to TRBJ2-7; 11 bases map to TRBD1. The CDR3 contains 16 residues. Germline CDR1 KGHSH, CDR2 LQKENI. V was pared by 3 bases and J by 7 bases, with 11 bases of the junction left unmatched. CDR3 loop: CASSPSQGQGVGEQYF. The DNA for the CDR3 is TGTGCCAGCTCACCGAGCCAGGGACAGGGGGTCGGTGAGCAGTACTTC.

The chain joins TRBV30 to TRBJ1-5, with D perhaps TRBD1 (6 bases). Deletions cut 3 bases from V and 1 base from J, with 19 bases between. The CDR3 extends over 17 amino acids. CDR1 is GTSNPN and CDR2 is SVGIG in the germline V gene (reference sequence). CDR3 DNA: TGTGCCTGGAGCCGGGACATTACCGGGGTGAGCAATCAGCCCCAGCATTTT. It specifies CAWSRDITGVSNQPQHF.

Only one count was recorded for this clone. This same CDR3 is encoded by further DNA sequences in the sample. The chain links TRBV10-1 to TRBJ2-7; 11 positions match TRBD1. The V segment lost 8 bases and the J segment 0 bases; nucleotides outside the gene matches: 0. The V gene's germline CDR1 is WNHNN and CDR2 SYGVQD (reference sequence). The CDR3 spans 13 residues. This CDR3 is CASGQGASYEQYF. The CDR3 region has the DNA TGCGCCAGCGGACAGGGGGCCTCCTACGAGCAGTACTTC.

This clone was detected a few times. The rearrangement joins TRBV5-1 to TRBJ2-7; 12 bases are shared with TRBD1. CDR3 size: 16 residues. CDR1 and CDR2 from the germline V gene are SGHRS and YFSETQ. V was pared by 2 bases and J by 6 bases, with 9 bases of the junction left unmatched. This chain's CDR3 is CASSLDPGQGAFEQYF. CDR3 DNA: TGCGCCAGCAGCTTAGATCCGGGACAGGGGGCTTTCGAGCAGTACTTC. The full variable domain, with the rest looked up from reference TRBV5-1 and TRBJ2-7, is KAGVTQTPRYLIKTRGQQVTLSCSPISGHRSVSWYQQTPGQGLQFLFEYFSETQRNKGNFPGRFSGRQFSNSRSEMNVSTLELGDSALYLCASSLDPGQGAFEQYFGPGTRLTVT.

The V and J genes are TRBV5-1 and TRBJ2-5, with D possibly matching TRBD2 (5 bases). Germline CDR1 and CDR2: SGHRS and YFSETQ. CDR3 length: 12 residues. V lost 5 bases, J lost 7 bases, and 12 bases lay in between. CDR3 protein: CASSWRRGTQYF. DNA of the CDR3: TGCGCCAGCAGTTGGCGCCGGGGGACCCAGTACTTC.

As regards this clone: The same CDR3 can be traced to other DNA sequences in this sample. This chain joins TRBV5-1 and TRBJ1-4; D possibly corresponds to TRBD1 (6 bases). V lost 0 bases, J lost 8 bases, and 11 bases lay in between. The CDR3 has 14 residues. Germline lookup yields CDR1 SGHRS and CDR2 YFSETQ. Written as DNA, the CDR3 is TGCGCCAGCAGCTTGGACAGGGAGGGGGAAAAACTGTTTTTT. Translation gives CASSLDREGEKLFF.

The J gene is TRBJ1-2, the V gene TRBV19; the match to TRBD1 covers 9 bases. Germline V lookup: CDR1 LNHDA, CDR2 SQIVND (reference sequence). There are 16 residues in the CDR3. The trim removed 4 bases at V and 7 bases at J, leaving 13 bases unmatched. The CDR3 protein is CASSRTGQTGGGGYTF. For the CDR3, the DNA is TGTGCCAGTAGTAGAACCGGACAAACAGGGGGCGGTGGCTACACCTTC.